The rows below give T cell receptor beta chains drawn from one sample of a study of shared clonotypes between healthy human individuals. Sequenced by immunoSEQ multiplex PCR; TCRdb stores in-frame clones only, minus some. The sample consists of 2 million to 2.5 million clones, 90% to 96% of them appearing once. Sequenced sample: naive CD4+ T cells sorted from blood. The receptors derive from a young man in good health. CDR3s leave out the opening cysteine and the closing phenylalanine or tryptophan. Fields, in order: V gene, J gene, CDR3 protein.

TRBV7-9	TRBJ2-7	ASSTGEVPYEQY
TRBV7-2	TRBJ2-2	ASSLTLLPANTGELF
TRBV5-1	TRBJ1-1	ASSLAVGNTEAF
TRBV11-3	TRBJ2-1	ASSLDGLAGGKIYNEQF
TRBV28	TRBJ1-5	ASSLWGRTGTEPQH
TRBV28	TRBJ1-4	ASSSWTGGYEKLF
TRBV7-9	TRBJ1-5	ASSSSTGGNQPQH
TRBV7-2	TRBJ2-7	ASSGGLRHEQY
TRBV28	TRBJ1-6	ASRQHLPNSPLH
TRBV27	TRBJ1-4	ASSLSGGGGKLF
TRBV7-9	TRBJ2-1	ASSFGLAGIREQF
TRBV6-6	TRBJ1-1	ASAPSTTGNTEAF
TRBV4-1	TRBJ1-5	ASSQDGQGRQPQH
TRBV7-2	TRBJ2-7	ASSLEAGPGYEQY
TRBV6-5	TRBJ1-4	ASSPRLNEKLF
TRBV5-4	TRBJ1-2	ASSQPGTPDYGYT
TRBV6-5	TRBJ2-1	ASSYGDYNEQF
TRBV19	TRBJ2-3	ATSLFKGWGTDTQY
TRBV11-2	TRBJ2-5	ASSLRELRGETQY
TRBV5-1	TRBJ2-2	ASSLGTGGANTGELF
TRBV7-9	TRBJ2-1	ASLRWGNNEQF
TRBV30	TRBJ2-5	ACQGQGGETQY
TRBV7-2	TRBJ2-1	ASSSSRGNEQF
TRBV29-1	TRBJ1-3	SLEIGNTIY
TRBV10-3	TRBJ2-1	AIATGTGNYNEQF
TRBV11-2	TRBJ1-3	ASSLVGISGNTIY
TRBV5-1	TRBJ2-7	ASSPAVQGAGEQY
TRBV28	TRBJ1-2	AGSQATEGYT
TRBV30	TRBJ2-7	AWSGEIYEQY
TRBV30	TRBJ2-5	AWSRGRTSALETQY
TRBV5-1	TRBJ2-3	ASSLISLAESVY
TRBV7-2	TRBJ2-4	ASSSDPNGNIQY
TRBV9	TRBJ2-2	ASSVGLAANTGELF
TRBV30	TRBJ2-1	AWPLAGVKGVGEQF
TRBV28	TRBJ1-1	ASTEGTTGNTEAF
TRBV6-1	TRBJ2-2	ASRPTGSNTGELF
TRBV6-1	TRBJ1-2	ASRTGTYGYT